These 15 T cell receptor beta chains originate from one sample sequenced in a study of blood T cell repertoires in COVID-19. Using immunoSEQ multiplex PCR, the repertoire was profiled, and TCRdb retains in-frame clones only, with some absent. The table has roughly 340,000 clones, about 93% seen once. The sequenced material came from peripheral blood. These TCRs come from a woman under 30 who had recovered from COVID-19.

V is TRBV27 and J is TRBJ2-3, with D tentatively TRBD2 (6 bases). The CDR3 is 17 residues long. V gave up 3 bases and J gave up 4 bases, with 20 bases separating them. Germline V gene data show CDR1 as MNHEY and CDR2 as SMNVEV (reference sequence). The CDR3 region has the DNA TGTGCCAGCAGTTTCTACGGCCTGGGACTCCGGTCAGATACGCAGTATTTT. Protein: CASSFYGLGLRSDTQYF.

This rearrangement joins TRBV6-4 to TRBJ2-5; 8 bases fit TRBD2. With V trimmed by 3 bases and J by 9 bases, 6 bases remained unmatched. Per the germline V gene, CDR1 is MRHNA and CDR2 is SNTAGT. The CDR3 consists of 13 residues. CDR3 in DNA: TGTGCCAGCAGTGAGGTCCGGGAGGGGCCCCAGTACTTC. It is translated as CASSEVREGPQYF.

This rearrangement joins TRBV29-1 to TRBJ1-5, with 8 bases fitting TRBD1. This CDR3 is built from 14 residues. CDR1 SQVTM and CDR2 ANQGSEA come from the germline V gene. The junction had 5 bases not matched to a gene; V was cut back by 6 bases and J by 1 base. CDR3 nucleotide sequence: TGCAGCGTACGGACAGGGATCAGCAATCAGCCCCAGCATTTT. Residues: CSVRTGISNQPQHF.

This chain uses TRBV7-2 with TRBJ1-2, with TRBD1 matching over 7 bases. The germline V gene has CDR1 SGHTA and CDR2 FQGNSA. The CDR3 runs to 14 residues. J lost 5 bases, V lost 3 bases, and 6 bases had no gene match. The chain's CDR3 is CASSFIDRVYGYTF. The CDR3 DNA reads as TGTGCCAGCAGCTTTATCGACAGGGTATATGGCTACACCTTC.

The chain uses TRBV5-1 and TRBJ2-1, with TRBD2 matching 10 bases. Germline loops: CDR1 SGHRS, CDR2 YFSETQ. The CDR3 loop spans 15 amino acids. The trim removed 4 bases at V and 4 bases at J, leaving 5 bases unmatched. CDR3 DNA: TGCGCCAGCAGCCGATCAGCGGGAGGGTACAATGAGCAGTTCTTC. Amino acid sequence: CASSRSAGGYNEQFF.

J is TRBJ1-6 and V is TRBV7-2; TRBD1 matches at 7 bases. CDR3 size: 17 residues. V shed 4 bases and J 9 bases; nucleotides not matched to a gene: 15. Germline CDR1 SGHTA, CDR2 FQGNSA. The CDR3, as DNA: TGTGCCAGCAGCTCCTCGGTGGGCGGGACAGTGGCTTCACCCCTCCACTTT. This translates into CASSSSVGGTVASPLHF.

As concerns this clone: The CDR3 ends on some other residue instead of the conserved phenylalanine or tryptophan, so this is likely a read error. It is unclear where the CDR3 begins or ends on the DNA, so no DNA is shown, and the CDR3 is as TCRdb lists it. CDR3 loop: CASSLDRGGVSV. The chain links TRBV5-4 to TRBJ2-4; TRBD1 is taken as the D call from the table, unchecked against the DNA. Germline V gene sequence: CDR1 SGHNT, CDR2 YYREEE (reference sequence). Both ends counted, the CDR3 spans 12 residues.

The chain has TRBV27 and TRBJ1-1; 9 nucleotides agree with TRBD1. Germline V gives CDR1 MNHEY, CDR2 SMNVEV (reference sequence). The CDR3 consists of 16 residues. Trimming at V came to 3 bases and at J to 5 bases, leaving 10 bases not matched to a gene. The CDR3 loop reads CASSFNSDRGETEAFF. The DNA for the CDR3 is TGTGCCAGCAGTTTCAATTCCGACAGGGGGGAGACTGAAGCTTTCTTT.

This clone was detected only once. The chain joins TRBV7-2 to TRBJ1-5; D remains unclear. The CDR3 consists of 14 residues. The germline V gene encodes CDR1 SGHTA and CDR2 FQGNSA. Trimming left V 1 base short and J 6 bases short, with 10 bases between. Here the CDR3 reads CASSLERVFQPQHF. The CDR3 region has the DNA TGTGCCAGCAGCTTAGAGAGGGTTTTTCAGCCCCAGCATTTT. The full variable domain, rest sourced from reference TRBV7-2 and TRBJ1-5, is GAGVSQSPSNKVTEKGKDVELRCDPISGHTALYWYRQSLGQGLEFLIYFQGNSAPDKSGLPSDRFSAERTGGSVSTLTIQRTQQEDSAVYLCASSLERVFQPQHFGDGTRLSIL.

V gene TRBV20-1 combines with J gene TRBJ2-1, with 16 bases aligning to TRBD2. V dropped 3 bases and J dropped 1; count of bases not matched to a gene: 3. The CDR3 loop spans 17 amino acids. Germline V gene lookup returns CDR1 DFQATT and CDR2 SNEGSKA (reference sequence). CDR3 nucleotides: TGCAGTGCTAGTGGGACTAGCGGGAGGGGATCCTACAATGAGCAGTTCTTC. Residues: CSASGTSGRGSYNEQFF.

The CDR3 DNA reads TGTGCCAGCAGCCCGGGACAGGGTTTAGACAATGAGCAGTTCTTC. As protein: CASSPGQGLDNEQFF. This chain uses TRBV7-8 with TRBJ2-1; TRBD1 matches 9 bases. The V gene end was trimmed by 5 bases and the J gene end by 5 bases; junction bases not matched to a gene: 7. Germline V gene data show CDR1 as SGHVS and CDR2 as FQNEAQ. The CDR3 has 15 residues. Using reference TRBV7-8 and TRBJ2-1 for the parts outside the CDR3, the full variable domain is GAGVSQSPRYKVAKRGQDVALRCDPISGHVSLFWYQQALGQGPEFLTYFQNEAQLDKSGLPSDRFFAERPEGSVSTLKIQRTQQEDSAVYLCASSPGQGLDNEQFFGPGTRLTVL.

The chain has TRBV12-5 and TRBJ2-3; D possibly corresponds to TRBD2 (6 bases). This CDR3 comprises 15 residues. Deletions cut 7 bases from V and 2 bases from J, with 16 bases between. Looked up from germline, CDR1 is LGHNT and CDR2 is FRNRAP. CDR3 in amino acids: CASAPRASDTDTQYF. CDR3 nucleotides: TGTGCTAGTGCTCCAAGGGCTAGCGACACAGATACGCAGTATTTT.

This clone was observed a handful of times. This chain connects TRBV11-3 to TRBJ2-2, with D possibly being TRBD1 (6 bases). Germline CDR1 SGHNT, CDR2 YENEEA. V lost 5 bases to trimming and J lost 6 bases, with 16 bases between them. CDR3 length equals 15 residues. CDR3 in DNA: TGTGCCAGCAGCAACAGGGATTCACGGTCCGGGGAGCTGTTTTTT. Encoded protein: CASSNRDSRSGELFF.

The chain employs TRBV11-3 and TRBJ1-1; D not resolved. Trimming left V 1 base short and J 1 base short, with 4 bases between. From germline, CDR1 is SGHNT and CDR2 YENEEA. CDR3 length: 13 residues. Here the CDR3 reads CASSLVRNTEAFF. The CDR3 coding sequence is TGTGCCAGCAGCTTAGTCCGGAACACTGAAGCTTTCTTT.

The chain joins TRBV3-1 (or the pseudogene TRBV3-2) to TRBJ2-1; D is perhaps TRBD2 (6 bases). Per germline, CDR1 LGHDT and CDR2 YNNKEL (reference sequence). Trimming stripped 1 base from V and 3 bases from J, with 10 bases between. CDR3 length equals 15 residues. The CDR3 DNA is TGTGCCAGCAGCCAAGGTTCAGCGGGCTACAATGAGCAGTTCTTC. Amino acids: CASSQGSAGYNEQFF.